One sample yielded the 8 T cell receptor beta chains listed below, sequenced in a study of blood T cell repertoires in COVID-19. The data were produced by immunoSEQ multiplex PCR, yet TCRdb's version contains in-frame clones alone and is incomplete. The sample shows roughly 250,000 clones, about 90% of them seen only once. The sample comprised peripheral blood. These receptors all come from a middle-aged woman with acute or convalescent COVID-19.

CDR3 protein: CASNEQGYEQYV. In DNA form, the CDR3 reads TGTGCCAGCAACGAACAGGGCTACGAGCAGTACGTC. The chain uses TRBV6-5 and TRBJ2-7; the D gene is possibly TRBD1 (6 bases). The CDR3 runs 12 residues. Germline loops: CDR1 MNHEY, CDR2 SVGAGI. The V end was cut by 7 bases, the J end by 3 bases, with 10 bases between.

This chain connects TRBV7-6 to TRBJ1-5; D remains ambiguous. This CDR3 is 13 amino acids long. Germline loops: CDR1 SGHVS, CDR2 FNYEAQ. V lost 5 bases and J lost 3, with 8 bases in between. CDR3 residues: CASSRGPNQPQHF. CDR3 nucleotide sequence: TGTGCCAGCAGCCGGGGTCCCAATCAGCCCCAGCATTTT.

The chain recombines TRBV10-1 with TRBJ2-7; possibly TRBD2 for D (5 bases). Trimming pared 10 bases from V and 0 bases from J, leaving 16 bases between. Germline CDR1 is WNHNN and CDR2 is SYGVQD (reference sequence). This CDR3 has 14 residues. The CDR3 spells CAIPGFPPSYEQYV. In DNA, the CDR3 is TGCGCCATCCCGGGGTTCCCTCCCTCCTACGAGCAGTACGTC.

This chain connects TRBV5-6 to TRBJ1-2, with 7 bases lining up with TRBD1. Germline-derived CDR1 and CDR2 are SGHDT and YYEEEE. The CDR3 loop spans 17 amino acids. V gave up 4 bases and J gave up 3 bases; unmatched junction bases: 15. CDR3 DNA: TGTGCCAGCAGCCACTACGTGGGACAGTTCCCCGACTATGGCTACACCTTC. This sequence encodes CASSHYVGQFPDYGYTF.

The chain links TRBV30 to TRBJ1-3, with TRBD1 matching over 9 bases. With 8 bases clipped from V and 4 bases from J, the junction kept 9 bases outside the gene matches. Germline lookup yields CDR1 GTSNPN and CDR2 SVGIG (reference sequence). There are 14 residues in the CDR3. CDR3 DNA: TGTGCCATGGATAGAGGACAGGGGGGAAACACCATATATTTT. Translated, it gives CAMDRGQGGNTIYF.

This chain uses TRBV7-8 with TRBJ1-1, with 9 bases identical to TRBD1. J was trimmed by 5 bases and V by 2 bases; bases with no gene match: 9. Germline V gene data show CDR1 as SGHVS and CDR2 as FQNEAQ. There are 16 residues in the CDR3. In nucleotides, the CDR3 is TGTGCCAGCAGCTTAACGGGACAGGGCTTTTTGACTGAAGCTTTCTTT. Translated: CASSLTGQGFLTEAFF.

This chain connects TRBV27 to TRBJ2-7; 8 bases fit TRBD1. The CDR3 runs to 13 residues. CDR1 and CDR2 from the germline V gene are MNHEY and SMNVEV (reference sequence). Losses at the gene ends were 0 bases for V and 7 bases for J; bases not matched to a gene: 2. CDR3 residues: CASSLSGDREQYV. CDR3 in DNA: TGTGCCAGCAGTTTATCGGGGGACAGGGAGCAGTACGTC.

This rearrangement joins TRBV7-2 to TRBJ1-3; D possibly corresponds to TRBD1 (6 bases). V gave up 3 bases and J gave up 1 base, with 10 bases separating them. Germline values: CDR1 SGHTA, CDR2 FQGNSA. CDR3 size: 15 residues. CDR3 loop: CASSFPGASGNTIYF. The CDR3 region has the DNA TGTGCCAGCAGCTTTCCAGGGGCGTCTGGAAACACCATATATTTT.